These T cell receptor beta chains were read from a single sample in a study of blood T cell repertoires in COVID-19. The data were produced by immunoSEQ multiplex PCR, yet TCRdb's version contains in-frame clones alone and is incomplete. Here the sample spans around 250,000 clones, around 82% being singletons. Input material: peripheral blood. The receptors were gathered from a woman aged 18 to 35 with acute or convalescent COVID-19. Each CDR3 is given with its conserved first and last residue. D genes are given only for firm matches. Expanded clones get a size class; other rows say once, few or many, or leave the size out.

>TRBJ1-1|NA|13|TRBV30|once
TGTGCCTGGACGGGGATGAAGAACACTGAAGCTTTCTTT
CAWTGMKNTEAFF
>TRBJ2-1|NA|14|TRBV7-2|once
TGTGCCAGCAGCTTACAGGACAGAGACAATGAGCAGTTCTTC
CASSLQDRDNEQFF
>TRBJ2-7|TRBD1|13|TRBV5-4|NA
TGTGCCAGCAGCCGGGACAGAAGCTACGAGCAGTACTTC
CASSRDRSYEQYF
>TRBJ2-7|NA|13|TRBV28|once
TGTGCCAGCAGTCCCCTTTTCGACAACGAGCAGTACTTC
CASSPLFDNEQYF
>TRBJ2-7|NA|14|TRBV27|many
TGTGCCAGCAGTTCAACCGGGACAAACTACGAGCAGTACTTC
CASSSTGTNYEQYF
>TRBJ1-5|TRBD1|15|TRBV18|NA
TGTGCCAGCTCACCTCCATCAGGGGGCGGTCAGCCCCAGCATTTT
CASSPPSGGGQPQHF
>TRBJ2-1|TRBD2|17|TRBV7-2|NA
TGTGCCAGCAGCTCTCGACTAGCAGGAAAGAGGGAGGGTGAGCAGTTCTTC
CASSSRLAGKREGEQFF
>TRBJ2-2|TRBD2|17|TRBV12-5|NA
TGTGCTAGTGGTTTGGGACTAGCGGGAGCGGGCACCGGGGAGCTGTTTTTT
CASGLGLAGAGTGELFF
>TRBJ1-1|NA|16|TRBV7-6|NA
TGTGCCAGCAGCTTAGTCGGGGGGCGAGGGAACACTGAAGCTTTCTTT
CASSLVGGRGNTEAFF
>TRBJ2-1|TRBD2|15|TRBV7-2|NA
TGTGCCAGCAGCACGACTAGCGGGAGTGGGAATGAGCAGTTCTTC
CASSTTSGSGNEQFF
>TRBJ2-3|TRBD2|15|TRBV3-1/TRBV3-2|NA
TGTGCCAGCAGCCACCCGGGACTAGCTGGAGATACGCAGTATTTT
CASSHPGLAGDTQYF
>TRBJ2-1|NA|17|TRBV4-2|NA
TGTGCCAGCAGCCAAAGGACAACCGAACTCTCCTACAATGAGCAGTTCTTC
CASSQRTTELSYNEQFF
>TRBJ1-2|NA|16|TRBV7-2|NA
TGTGCCAGCAGCTTAGTTCATGGGCGTGCCAACTATGGCTACACCTTC
CASSLVHGRANYGYTF
>TRBJ2-1|TRBD1|16|TRBV27|NA
TGTGCCAGCAGTTTATCCGGACAGGGGTCTTACAATGAGCAGTTCTTC
CASSLSGQGSYNEQFF
>TRBJ2-3|TRBD2|16|TRBV7-9|NA
TGTGCCAGCAGCTCCCCGACTAGCGGGTTGACAGATACGCAGTATTTT
CASSSPTSGLTDTQYF
>TRBJ1-1|NA|16|TRBV28|NA
TGTGCCAGCGGTTACGGGGAAACAACCCCGAACACTGAAGCTTTCTTT
CASGYGETTPNTEAFF
>TRBJ1-1|TRBD1|18|TRBV2|NA
TGTGCCAGCACACCAGTCCGGGACAGGGGGTTTAGAGGGACTGAAGCTTTCTTT
CASTPVRDRGFRGTEAFF